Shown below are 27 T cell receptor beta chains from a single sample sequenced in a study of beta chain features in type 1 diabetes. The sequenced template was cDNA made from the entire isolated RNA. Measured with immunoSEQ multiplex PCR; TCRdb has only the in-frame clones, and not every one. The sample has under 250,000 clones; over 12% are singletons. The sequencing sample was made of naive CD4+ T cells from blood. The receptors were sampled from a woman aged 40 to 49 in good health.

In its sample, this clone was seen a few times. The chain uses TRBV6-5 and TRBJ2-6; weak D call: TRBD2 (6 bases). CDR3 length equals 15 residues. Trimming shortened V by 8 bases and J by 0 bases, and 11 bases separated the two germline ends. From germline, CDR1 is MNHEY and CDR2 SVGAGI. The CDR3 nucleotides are TGTGCCAGCGTTGGAGGGAGCTCTGGGGCCAACGTCCTGACTTTC. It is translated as CASVGGSSGANVLTF.

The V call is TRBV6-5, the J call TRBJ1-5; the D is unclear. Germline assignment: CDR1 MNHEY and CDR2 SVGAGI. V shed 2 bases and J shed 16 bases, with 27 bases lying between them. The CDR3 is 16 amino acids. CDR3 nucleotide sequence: TGTGCCAGCAGTTACCCCCGTCCGGGTGAACCAGACTCGCGACATTTT. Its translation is CASSYPRPGEPDSRHF.

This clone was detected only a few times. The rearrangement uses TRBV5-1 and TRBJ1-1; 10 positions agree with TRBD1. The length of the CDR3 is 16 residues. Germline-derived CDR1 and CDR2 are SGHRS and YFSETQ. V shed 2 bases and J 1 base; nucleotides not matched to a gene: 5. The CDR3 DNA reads TGCGCCAGCAGCTTAGACAGGGGGCGCGGGAACACTGAAGCTTTCTTT. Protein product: CASSLDRGRGNTEAFF.

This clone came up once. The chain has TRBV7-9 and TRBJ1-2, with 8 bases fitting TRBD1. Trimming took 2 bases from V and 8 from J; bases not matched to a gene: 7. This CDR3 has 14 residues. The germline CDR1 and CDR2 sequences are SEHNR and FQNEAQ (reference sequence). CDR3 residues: CASSLFQGAEGYTF. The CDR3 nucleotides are TGTGCCAGCAGCTTATTTCAGGGGGCAGAAGGCTACACCTTC.

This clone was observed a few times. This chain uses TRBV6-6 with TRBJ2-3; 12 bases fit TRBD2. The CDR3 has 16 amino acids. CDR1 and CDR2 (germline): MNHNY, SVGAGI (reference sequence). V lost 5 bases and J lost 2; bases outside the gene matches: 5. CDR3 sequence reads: CASSPRTSGVTDTQYF. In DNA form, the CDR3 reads TGTGCCAGCAGTCCCCGGACTAGCGGGGTCACAGATACGCAGTATTTT.

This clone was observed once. CDR3 residues: CASSQGAGQPQHF. CDR3 DNA: TGTGCCAGCAGCCAAGGGGCTGGGCAGCCCCAGCATTTT. The rearrangement uses TRBV14 and TRBJ1-5; D call uncertain. The CDR3 runs to 13 residues. Germline values: CDR1 SGHDN, CDR2 FVKESK. The V end lost 1 base, the J end lost 7 bases, and 8 bases lay between the germline ends. The full variable domain, completed using reference TRBV14 and TRBJ1-5, is EAGVTQFPSHSVIEKGQTVTLRCDPISGHDNLYWYRRVMGKEIKFLLHFVKESKQDESGMPNNRFLAERTGGTYSTLKVQPAELEDSGVYFCASSQGAGQPQHFGDGTRLSIL.

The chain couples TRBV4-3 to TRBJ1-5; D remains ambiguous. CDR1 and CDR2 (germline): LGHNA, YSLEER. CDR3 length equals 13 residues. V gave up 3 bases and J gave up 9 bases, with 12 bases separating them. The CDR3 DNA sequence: TGCGCCAGCAGCCAGGCATTAGGGAGGCCCCAGCATTTT. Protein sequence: CASSQALGRPQHF.

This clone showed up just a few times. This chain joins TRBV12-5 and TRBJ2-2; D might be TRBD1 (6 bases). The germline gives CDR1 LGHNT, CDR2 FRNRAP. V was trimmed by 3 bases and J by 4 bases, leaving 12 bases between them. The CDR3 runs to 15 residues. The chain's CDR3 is CASGFSGGTTGELFF. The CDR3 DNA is TGTGCTAGTGGTTTTTCTGGGGGCACCACCGGGGAGCTGTTTTTT.

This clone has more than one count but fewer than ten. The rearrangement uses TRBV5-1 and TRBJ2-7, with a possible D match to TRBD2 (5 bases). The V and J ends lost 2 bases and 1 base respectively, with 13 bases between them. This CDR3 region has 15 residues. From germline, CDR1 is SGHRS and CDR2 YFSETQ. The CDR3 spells CASSFSRDPSYEQYF. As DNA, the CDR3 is TGCGCCAGCAGCTTTTCACGGGATCCATCCTACGAGCAGTACTTC.

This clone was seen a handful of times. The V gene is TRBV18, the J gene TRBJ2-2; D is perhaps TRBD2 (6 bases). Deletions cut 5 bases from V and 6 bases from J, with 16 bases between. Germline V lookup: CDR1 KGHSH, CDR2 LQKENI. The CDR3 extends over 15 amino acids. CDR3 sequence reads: CASSSQDWRAGELFF. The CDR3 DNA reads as TGTGCCAGCTCATCCCAGGACTGGAGGGCCGGGGAGCTGTTTTTT. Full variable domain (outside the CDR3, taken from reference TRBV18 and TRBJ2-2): NAGVMQNPRHLVRRRGQEARLRCSPMKGHSHVYWYRQLPEEGLKFMVYLQKENIIDESGMPKERFSAEFPKEGPSILRIQQVVRGDSAAYFCASSSQDWRAGELFFGEGSRLTVL.

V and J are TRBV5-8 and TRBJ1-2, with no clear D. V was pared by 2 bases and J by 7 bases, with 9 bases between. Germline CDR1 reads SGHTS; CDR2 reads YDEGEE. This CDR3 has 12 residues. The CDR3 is CASSLSSRGYTF. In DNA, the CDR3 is TGTGCCAGCAGCTTATCGAGCCGTGGCTACACCTTC.

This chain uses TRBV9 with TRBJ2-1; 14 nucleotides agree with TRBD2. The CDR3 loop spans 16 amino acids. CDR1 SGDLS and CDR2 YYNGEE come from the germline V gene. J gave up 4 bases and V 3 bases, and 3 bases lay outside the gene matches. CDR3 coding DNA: TGTGCCAGCAGCGGAGGACTAGCGGGGGGATACAATGAGCAGTTCTTC. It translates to CASSGGLAGGYNEQFF.

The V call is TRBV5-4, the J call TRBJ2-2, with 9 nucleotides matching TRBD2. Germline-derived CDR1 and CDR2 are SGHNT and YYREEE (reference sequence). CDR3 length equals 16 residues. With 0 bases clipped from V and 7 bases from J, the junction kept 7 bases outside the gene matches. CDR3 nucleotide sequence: TGTGCCAGCAGCTTGGTACGGCGGGGGGGACACGGGGAGCTGTTTTTT. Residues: CASSLVRRGGHGELFF.

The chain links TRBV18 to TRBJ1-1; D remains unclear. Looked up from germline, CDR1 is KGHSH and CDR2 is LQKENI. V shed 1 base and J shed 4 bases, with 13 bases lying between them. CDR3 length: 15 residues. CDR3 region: CASSPQEQRTTEAFF. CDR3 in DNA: TGTGCCAGCTCACCACAAGAGCAACGAACCACTGAAGCTTTCTTT.

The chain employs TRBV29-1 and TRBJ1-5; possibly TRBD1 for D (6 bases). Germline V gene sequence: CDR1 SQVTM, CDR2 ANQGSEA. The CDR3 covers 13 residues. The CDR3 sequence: CRVTPGAGQPQHF. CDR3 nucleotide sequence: TGCAGAGTTACACCAGGGGCAGGTCAGCCCCAGCATTTT.

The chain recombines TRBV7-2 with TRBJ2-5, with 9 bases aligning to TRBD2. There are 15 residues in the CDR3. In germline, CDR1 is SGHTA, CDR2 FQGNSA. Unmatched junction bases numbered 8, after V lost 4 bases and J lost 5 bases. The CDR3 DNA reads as TGTGCCAGCAGCTCCAGTAGCGGGGGCCGCGAGACCCAGTACTTC. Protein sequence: CASSSSSGGRETQYF.

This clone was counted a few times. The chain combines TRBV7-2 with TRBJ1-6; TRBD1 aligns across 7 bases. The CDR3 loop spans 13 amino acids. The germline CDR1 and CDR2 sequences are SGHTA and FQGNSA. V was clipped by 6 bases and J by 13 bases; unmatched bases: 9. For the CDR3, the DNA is TGTGCCAGCAGTCAAGACAGGGTGGCGCCCCTCCACTTT. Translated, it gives CASSQDRVAPLHF.

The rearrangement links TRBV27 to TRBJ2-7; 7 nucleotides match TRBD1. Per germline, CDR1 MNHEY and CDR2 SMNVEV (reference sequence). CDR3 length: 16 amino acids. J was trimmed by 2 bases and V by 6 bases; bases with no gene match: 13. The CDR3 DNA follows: TGTGCCAGCAGAGGTCACCGGGACAGCTCACCCTACGAGCAGTACTTC. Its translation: CASRGHRDSSPYEQYF.

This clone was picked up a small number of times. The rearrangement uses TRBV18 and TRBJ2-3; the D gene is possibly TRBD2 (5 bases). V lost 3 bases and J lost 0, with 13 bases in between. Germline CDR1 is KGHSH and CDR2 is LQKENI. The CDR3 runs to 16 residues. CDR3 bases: TGTGCCAGCTCACCGGGAGAACGAACTAGCACAGATACGCAGTATTTT. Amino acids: CASSPGERTSTDTQYF.

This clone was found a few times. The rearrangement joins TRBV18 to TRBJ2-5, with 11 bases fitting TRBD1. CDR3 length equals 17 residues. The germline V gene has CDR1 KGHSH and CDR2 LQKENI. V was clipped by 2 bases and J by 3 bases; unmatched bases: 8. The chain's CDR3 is CASSPLHQGQGEETQYF. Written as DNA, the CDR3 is TGTGCCAGCTCACCATTGCATCAGGGACAGGGGGAAGAGACCCAGTACTTC.

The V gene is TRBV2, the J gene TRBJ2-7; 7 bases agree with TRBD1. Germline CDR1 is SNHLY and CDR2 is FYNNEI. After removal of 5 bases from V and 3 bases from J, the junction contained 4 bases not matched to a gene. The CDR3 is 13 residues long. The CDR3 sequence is CASSRDSGYEQYF. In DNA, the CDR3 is TGTGCCAGCAGTAGGGACAGCGGCTACGAGCAGTACTTC.

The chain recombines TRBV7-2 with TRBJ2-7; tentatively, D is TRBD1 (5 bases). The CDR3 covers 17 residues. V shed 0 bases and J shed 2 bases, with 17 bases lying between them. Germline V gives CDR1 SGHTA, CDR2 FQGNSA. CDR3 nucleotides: TGTGCCAGCAGCTTAGCCCCAAGGGGTCAGGGTGCCTACGAGCAGTACTTC. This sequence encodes CASSLAPRGQGAYEQYF.

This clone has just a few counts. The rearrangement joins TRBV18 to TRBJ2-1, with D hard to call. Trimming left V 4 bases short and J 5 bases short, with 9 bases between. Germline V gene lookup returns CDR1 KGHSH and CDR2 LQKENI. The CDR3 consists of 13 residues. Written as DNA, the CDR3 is TGTGCCAGCTCACGCTACCGGGACAATGAGCAGTTCTTC. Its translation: CASSRYRDNEQFF.

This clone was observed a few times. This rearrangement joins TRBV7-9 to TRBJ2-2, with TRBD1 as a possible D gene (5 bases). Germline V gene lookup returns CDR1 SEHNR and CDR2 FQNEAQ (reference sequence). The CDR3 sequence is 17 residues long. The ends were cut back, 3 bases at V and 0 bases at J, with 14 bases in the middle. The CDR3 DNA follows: TGTGCCAGCAGCTTTTCAAGACAGAGTTCGAACACCGGGGAGCTGTTTTTT. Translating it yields CASSFSRQSSNTGELFF.

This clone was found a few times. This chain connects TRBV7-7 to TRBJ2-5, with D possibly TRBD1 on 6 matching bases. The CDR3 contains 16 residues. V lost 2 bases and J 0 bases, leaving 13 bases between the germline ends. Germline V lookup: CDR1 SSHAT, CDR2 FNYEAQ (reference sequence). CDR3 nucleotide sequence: TGTGCCAGCAGCTTACGCGGGCAGGGGAACCAAGAGACCCAGTACTTC. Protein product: CASSLRGQGNQETQYF.

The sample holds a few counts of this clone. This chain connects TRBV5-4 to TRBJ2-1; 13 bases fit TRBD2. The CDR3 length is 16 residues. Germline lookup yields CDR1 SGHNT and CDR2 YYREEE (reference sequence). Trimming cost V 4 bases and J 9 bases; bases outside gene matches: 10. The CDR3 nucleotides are TGTGCCAGCAGCGGTGGCGGGACTAGCGGGGTCACTGAGCAGTTCTTC. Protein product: CASSGGGTSGVTEQFF.

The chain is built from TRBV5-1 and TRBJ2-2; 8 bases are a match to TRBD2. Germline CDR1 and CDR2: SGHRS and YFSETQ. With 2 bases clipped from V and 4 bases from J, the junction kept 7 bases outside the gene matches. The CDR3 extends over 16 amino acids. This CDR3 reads CASSLLGGASTGELFF. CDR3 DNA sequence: TGCGCCAGCAGCTTACTCGGGGGGGCCAGCACCGGGGAGCTGTTTTTT. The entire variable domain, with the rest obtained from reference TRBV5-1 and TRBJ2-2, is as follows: KAGVTQTPRYLIKTRGQQVTLSCSPISGHRSVSWYQQTPGQGLQFLFEYFSETQRNKGNFPGRFSGRQFSNSRSEMNVSTLELGDSALYLCASSLLGGASTGELFFGEGSRLTVL.